The rows below give T cell receptor beta chains drawn from one sample of a study of cytomegalovirus exposure and HLA in healthy donors. Generated by immunoSEQ multiplex PCR, the TCRdb table keeps only in-frame clones and is missing some. In the table there are over 150,000 clones, about three quarters of which are singletons. The sequenced material came from PBMCs. The receptor set was obtained from a woman in her twenties or thirties in good health and CMV-seropositive. CDR3s include the opening cysteine and the closing phenylalanine or tryptophan. The D gene is left open where the match is weak. Size tells how often a clone was seen (once, few, many) or the class of an expanded clone, and some rows leave it out.

D	J	V	size	CDR3	DNA
NA	TRBJ2-1	TRBV10-3	few	CAINLAQNNEQFF	TGTGCCATCAACCTAGCGCAAAACAATGAGCAGTTCTTC
NA	TRBJ2-7	TRBV21-1	few	CASSKGYGTETYYEQYF	TGTGCCAGCAGCAAAGGATACGGGACAGAGACTTACTACGAGCAGTACTTC
TRBD2	TRBJ2-7	TRBV4-3	NA	CASSQDTRLAGVEQYF	TGCGCCAGCAGCCAAGACACCCGACTAGCGGGAGTCGAGCAGTACTTC
TRBD1	TRBJ2-7	TRBV14	NA	CASSQGAGTGLYEQYF	TGTGCCAGCAGCCAAGGGGCCGGGACAGGGCTCTACGAGCAGTACTTC
NA	TRBJ2-3	TRBV5-4	once	CASSAESGTDTQYF	TGTGCCAGCAGCGCCGAAAGCGGCACAGATACGCAGTATTTT
TRBD2	TRBJ2-1	TRBV6-4	NA	CASSESSGRMGIYNEQFF	TGTGCCAGCAGTGAATCTAGCGGGAGAATGGGGATTTACAATGAGCAGTTCTTC
TRBD1	TRBJ1-4	TRBV5-1	NA	CASRDREDEKLFF	TGCGCCAGCCGGGACAGGGAGGACGAAAAACTGTTTTTT
NA	TRBJ2-2	TRBV19	NA	CASSIGLAATGELFF	TGTGCCAGTAGTATCGGATTAGCCGCCACCGGGGAGCTGTTTTTT
TRBD1	TRBJ1-1	TRBV6-5	NA	CASSRQGINEAFF	TGTGCCAGCAGTCGACAGGGTATCAATGAAGCTTTCTTT
TRBD1	TRBJ1-2	TRBV19	NA	CASSITGTGVNYGYTF	TGTGCCAGTAGTATTACCGGGACAGGCGTTAACTATGGCTACACCTTC
NA	TRBJ1-5	TRBV10-3	NA	CAISDSVQPQHF	TGTGCCATCAGTGATAGTGTTCAGCCCCAGCATTTT
TRBD1	TRBJ1-2	TRBV6-5	once	CASRTTGGNYGYTF	TGTGCCAGCAGAACGACAGGGGGAAACTATGGCTACACCTTC
TRBD1	TRBJ2-5	TRBV27	NA	CASRRTGGRETQYF	TGTGCCAGCAGAAGGACAGGGGGAAGAGAGACCCAGTACTTC
NA	TRBJ1-1	TRBV5-4	NA	CASSLEGVNTEAFF	TGTGCCAGCAGCTTGGAAGGGGTGAACACTGAAGCTTTCTTT
TRBD1	TRBJ2-7	TRBV5-1	NA	CASRLGTDRSYEQYF	TGCGCCAGCAGACTCGGGACAGACCGATCCTACGAGCAGTACTTC
NA	TRBJ2-7	TRBV4-3	NA	CASSLLDFPSYEQYF	TGCGCCAGCAGCCTCCTCGACTTCCCCTCCTACGAGCAGTACTTC